This T cell receptor beta chain is from a study of T cell changes during pregnancy in multiple sclerosis. V shed 4 bases and J shed 1 base, with 13 bases lying between them. Germline CDR1 SGDLS, CDR2 YYNGEE. This CDR3 is 15 amino acids long. The method was immunoSEQ multiplex PCR; TCRdb's version includes in-frame clones alone and lacks a portion of them. The sample consists of 40,000 to 45,000 clones, 89% of them appearing once. Sequences were derived from CD4+ T cells from peripheral blood mononuclear cells, sampled in the first trimester of pregnancy. The chain has TRBV9 and TRBJ2-3; D might be TRBD2 (5 bases). This receptor was identified in a female donor with multiple sclerosis, enrolled in a pregnancy study. CDR3 amino acids: CASSRLHSGTDTQYF. DNA for the CDR3: TGTGCCAGCAGCCGACTACATTCGGGCACAGATACGCAGTATTTT. Together with reference TRBV9 and TRBJ2-3, the CDR3 gives the full variable domain: DSGVTQTPKHLITATGQRVTLRCSPRSGDLSVYWYQQSLDQGLQFLIQYYNGEERAKGNILERFSAQQFPDLHSELNLSSLELGDSALYFCASSRLHSGTDTQYFGPGTRLTVL.